Listed below are T cell receptor beta chains from one sample, sequenced in a study of cytomegalovirus exposure and HLA in healthy donors. Some clones are missing from TCRdb's copy, which holds only in-frame ones; the method was immunoSEQ multiplex PCR. The sample carries roughly 160,000 clones, roughly 80% recorded once. The material sequenced was PBMCs. The receptors originated from a man in his fifties in good health and CMV-seropositive. Both conserved end residues are part of each CDR3. D genes are given only for firm matches. Size is stated for part of the rows, as once, few or many counts, or as a class when the clone is expanded.

clone size: NA; J gene: TRBJ2-5; D gene: TRBD2; V gene: TRBV29-1; CDR3 protein: CSVEGLAGGKSSETQYF; CDR3 DNA: TGCAGCGTTGAAGGTCTAGCGGGGGGCAAAAGTTCGGAGACCCAGTACTTC
clone size: NA; J gene: TRBJ2-6; D gene: NA; V gene: TRBV6-1; CDR3 protein: CASSDGDSGANVLTF; CDR3 DNA: TGTGCCAGCAGTGATGGAGACTCTGGGGCCAACGTCCTGACTTTC
clone size: few; J gene: TRBJ1-2; D gene: NA; V gene: TRBV4-1; CDR3 protein: CASSQREGYGYTF; CDR3 DNA: TGCGCCAGCAGCCAGAGGGAGGGCTATGGCTACACCTTC
clone size: NA; J gene: TRBJ2-3; D gene: NA; V gene: TRBV28; CDR3 protein: CASSRTRYTQYF; CDR3 DNA: TGTGCCAGCAGTAGGACAAGATATACGCAGTATTTT
clone size: NA; J gene: TRBJ1-2; D gene: TRBD1; V gene: TRBV19; CDR3 protein: CASTGQGSYGYTF; CDR3 DNA: TGTGCCAGTACGGGACAGGGGTCCTATGGCTACACCTTC
clone size: few; J gene: TRBJ1-1; D gene: NA; V gene: TRBV28; CDR3 protein: CASTASVLRDSHEAFF; CDR3 DNA: TGTGCCAGCACCGCCTCCGTACTCCGGGACTCGCATGAAGCTTTCTTT
clone size: NA; J gene: TRBJ1-1; D gene: NA; V gene: TRBV14; CDR3 protein: CASSQGITGAFF; CDR3 DNA: TGTGCCAGCAGCCAAGGCATTACAGGGGCTTTCTTT
clone size: NA; J gene: TRBJ1-2; D gene: NA; V gene: TRBV6-1; CDR3 protein: CASSDNRVRNYGYTF; CDR3 DNA: TGTGCCAGCAGTGACAACAGGGTACGGAACTATGGCTACACCTTC
clone size: NA; J gene: TRBJ2-5; D gene: NA; V gene: TRBV4-3; CDR3 protein: CASSQTVMETQYF; CDR3 DNA: TGCGCCAGCAGCCAAACAGTCATGGAGACCCAGTACTTC
clone size: NA; J gene: TRBJ2-7; D gene: NA; V gene: TRBV21-1; CDR3 protein: CASSRDDRGYYEQYF; CDR3 DNA: TGTGCCAGCAGCAGAGATGACAGGGGGTACTACGAGCAGTACTTC
clone size: NA; J gene: TRBJ1-2; D gene: TRBD1; V gene: TRBV6-1; CDR3 protein: CASSETGTGNRGYTF; CDR3 DNA: TGTGCCAGCAGTGAAACTGGGACAGGGAATCGTGGCTACACCTTC
clone size: NA; J gene: TRBJ2-1; D gene: NA; V gene: TRBV4-1; CDR3 protein: CASSQVRDEQFF; CDR3 DNA: TGCGCCAGCAGCCAGGTCCGGGATGAGCAGTTCTTC
clone size: few; J gene: TRBJ2-7; D gene: TRBD2; V gene: TRBV2; CDR3 protein: CASSAISGGSSYEQYF; CDR3 DNA: TGTGCCAGCAGTGCCATTAGCGGGGGCTCCTCCTACGAGCAGTACTTC
clone size: NA; J gene: TRBJ2-4; D gene: TRBD1; V gene: TRBV6-5; CDR3 protein: CASSYTRGQGDIQYF; CDR3 DNA: TGTGCCAGCAGTTACACGCGAGGACAGGGGGACATTCAGTACTTC
clone size: once; J gene: TRBJ1-1; D gene: NA; V gene: TRBV2; CDR3 protein: CASTAGEGTEAFF; CDR3 DNA: TGTGCCAGCACGGCAGGGGAGGGCACTGAAGCTTTCTTT
clone size: NA; J gene: TRBJ1-1; D gene: TRBD1; V gene: TRBV5-1; CDR3 protein: CASSLWDSPLNTEAFF; CDR3 DNA: TGCGCCAGCAGCCTGTGGGACAGTCCCTTGAACACTGAAGCTTTCTTT
clone size: few; J gene: TRBJ2-1; D gene: TRBD1; V gene: TRBV7-2; CDR3 protein: CASSLTRTGESFF; CDR3 DNA: TGTGCCAGCAGCTTAACTCGGACAGGGGAGTCGTTCTTC
clone size: NA; J gene: TRBJ2-6; D gene: TRBD1; V gene: TRBV27; CDR3 protein: CASTSWDRVGRANVLTF; CDR3 DNA: TGTGCCAGCACCTCTTGGGACAGGGTGGGTCGGGCCAACGTCCTGACTTTC
clone size: few; J gene: TRBJ1-2; D gene: TRBD1; V gene: TRBV5-4; CDR3 protein: CASSFGRGVVYGYTF; CDR3 DNA: TGTGCCAGCAGCTTCGGCAGGGGGGTTGTATATGGCTACACCTTC
clone size: NA; J gene: TRBJ2-2; D gene: NA; V gene: TRBV7-9; CDR3 protein: CASSFLGRTGPNTGELFF; CDR3 DNA: TGTGCCAGCAGCTTTTTAGGGAGGACAGGACCCAACACCGGGGAGCTGTTTTTT
clone size: NA; J gene: TRBJ1-2; D gene: NA; V gene: TRBV5-1; CDR3 protein: CASSLGQSSYGYTF; CDR3 DNA: TGCGCCAGCAGCTTGGGTCAGTCTTCTTATGGCTACACCTTC
clone size: NA; J gene: TRBJ1-3; D gene: NA; V gene: TRBV4-3; CDR3 protein: CASSQGQPGNTIYF; CDR3 DNA: TGCGCCAGCAGCCAAGGACAGCCCGGAAACACCATATATTTT
clone size: NA; J gene: TRBJ1-1; D gene: NA; V gene: TRBV7-2; CDR3 protein: CAAREDMNTEAFF; CDR3 DNA: TGTGCCGCAAGAGAGGATATGAACACTGAAGCTTTCTTT
clone size: few; J gene: TRBJ2-5; D gene: NA; V gene: TRBV6-1; CDR3 protein: CASSEARTQYF; CDR3 DNA: TGTGCCAGCAGTGAAGCTAGGACCCAGTACTTC
clone size: NA; J gene: TRBJ2-3; D gene: NA; V gene: TRBV2; CDR3 protein: CASKEPRYGADTQYF; CDR3 DNA: TGTGCCAGCAAGGAGCCAAGATACGGCGCAGATACGCAGTATTTT
clone size: few; J gene: TRBJ1-2; D gene: TRBD1; V gene: TRBV5-4; CDR3 protein: CASSWDRANYGYTF; CDR3 DNA: TGTGCCAGCAGCTGGGACAGGGCCAACTATGGCTACACCTTC
clone size: once; J gene: TRBJ2-2; D gene: NA; V gene: TRBV30; CDR3 protein: CAWSVQADGELFF; CDR3 DNA: TGTGCCTGGAGTGTACAGGCCGACGGGGAGCTGTTTTTT
clone size: NA; J gene: TRBJ2-7; D gene: NA; V gene: TRBV27; CDR3 protein: CASSFRDRDEQYF; CDR3 DNA: TGTGCCAGCAGTTTCCGGGATCGGGACGAGCAGTACTTC
clone size: NA; J gene: TRBJ2-3; D gene: NA; V gene: TRBV7-2; CDR3 protein: CASSLGASRSRDTQYF; CDR3 DNA: TGTGCCAGCAGCTTAGGTGCTAGCAGGTCTCGAGATACGCAGTATTTT
clone size: NA; J gene: TRBJ2-3; D gene: TRBD1; V gene: TRBV5-1; CDR3 protein: CASSLDRGRWNTQYF; CDR3 DNA: TGCGCCAGCAGCTTGGACAGGGGGCGGTGGAATACGCAGTATTTT
clone size: NA; J gene: TRBJ1-1; D gene: NA; V gene: TRBV7-2; CDR3 protein: CASSQRAGSEAFF; CDR3 DNA: TGTGCCAGCAGTCAGCGCGCCGGGAGTGAAGCTTTCTTT
clone size: NA; J gene: TRBJ2-7; D gene: TRBD2; V gene: TRBV5-1; CDR3 protein: CASSLGGSGFYEQYF; CDR3 DNA: TGCGCCAGCAGCTTGGGGGGTAGCGGGTTCTACGAGCAGTACTTC
clone size: once; J gene: TRBJ1-6; D gene: NA; V gene: TRBV4-2; CDR3 protein: CASSQELNRDRINSPLHF; CDR3 DNA: TGTGCCAGCAGCCAAGAACTAAATCGAGACAGGATTAATTCACCCCTCCACTTT
clone size: NA; J gene: TRBJ2-7; D gene: TRBD1; V gene: TRBV4-2; CDR3 protein: CASSQGQGRSYEQYF; CDR3 DNA: TGTGCCAGCAGCCAAGGACAGGGACGCTCCTACGAGCAGTACTTC
clone size: NA; J gene: TRBJ1-4; D gene: TRBD1; V gene: TRBV9; CDR3 protein: CASSPDGQGNEKLFF; CDR3 DNA: TGTGCCAGCAGCCCGGATGGACAGGGTAATGAAAAACTGTTTTTT
clone size: NA; J gene: TRBJ2-7; D gene: TRBD1; V gene: TRBV23-1; CDR3 protein: CASSRRTGGGYEQYF; CDR3 DNA: TGCGCCAGCAGCCGCAGGACAGGGGGAGGTTACGAGCAGTACTTC
clone size: NA; J gene: TRBJ2-3; D gene: NA; V gene: TRBV7-6; CDR3 protein: CASSLWGLNANTQYF; CDR3 DNA: TGTGCCAGCAGCTTATGGGGGCTTAATGCAAATACGCAGTATTTT
clone size: NA; J gene: TRBJ1-2; D gene: TRBD1; V gene: TRBV11-2; CDR3 protein: CASSSRGLGSYTF; CDR3 DNA: TGTGCCAGCAGCAGTAGGGGGCTCGGGAGCTACACCTTC
clone size: once; J gene: TRBJ1-3; D gene: NA; V gene: TRBV7-3; CDR3 protein: CASSLGGSTIYF; CDR3 DNA: TGTGCCAGCAGCTTAGGAGGAAGTACCATATATTTT
clone size: NA; J gene: TRBJ1-2; D gene: NA; V gene: TRBV5-4; CDR3 protein: CASSLEGGVIRGYTF; CDR3 DNA: TGTGCCAGCAGCTTGGAAGGAGGGGTAATACGTGGCTACACCTTC
clone size: NA; J gene: TRBJ2-7; D gene: NA; V gene: TRBV7-9; CDR3 protein: CASSLTGAYEQYF; CDR3 DNA: TGTGCCAGCAGCCTCACAGGAGCCTACGAGCAGTACTTC
clone size: NA; J gene: TRBJ2-1; D gene: TRBD2; V gene: TRBV2; CDR3 protein: CASTRLAGNEQFF; CDR3 DNA: TGTGCCAGCACTCGACTAGCGGGGAATGAGCAGTTCTTC
clone size: once; J gene: TRBJ1-1; D gene: TRBD1; V gene: TRBV6-5; CDR3 protein: CASSLDRLNTEAFF; CDR3 DNA: TGTGCCAGCAGTTTGGACAGGCTAAACACTGAAGCTTTCTTT
clone size: few; J gene: TRBJ1-1; D gene: NA; V gene: TRBV6-5; CDR3 protein: CASSYTPLVLEAFF; CDR3 DNA: TGTGCCAGCAGTTACACGCCTTTAGTCCTTGAAGCTTTCTTT
clone size: few; J gene: TRBJ1-2; D gene: TRBD1; V gene: TRBV29-1; CDR3 protein: CSVETGFGYGYTF; CDR3 DNA: TGCAGCGTTGAGACAGGGTTCGGATATGGCTACACCTTC
clone size: NA; J gene: TRBJ1-2; D gene: NA; V gene: TRBV29-1; CDR3 protein: CSVERTDNGYTF; CDR3 DNA: TGCAGCGTTGAAAGGACAGACAATGGCTACACCTTC
clone size: NA; J gene: TRBJ2-3; D gene: TRBD1; V gene: TRBV9; CDR3 protein: CASSPRTGGTDTQYF; CDR3 DNA: TGTGCCAGCAGCCCTCGGACAGGGGGCACAGATACGCAGTATTTT
clone size: few; J gene: TRBJ1-1; D gene: NA; V gene: TRBV11-2; CDR3 protein: CASSLDGGRNTEAFF; CDR3 DNA: TGTGCCAGCAGCTTAGACGGGGGGAGGAACACTGAAGCTTTCTTT
clone size: NA; J gene: TRBJ2-3; D gene: NA; V gene: TRBV21-1; CDR3 protein: CASSKETSGGIEDTQYF; CDR3 DNA: TGTGCCAGCAGCAAAGAAACTAGCGGGGGGATCGAAGATACGCAGTATTTT
clone size: NA; J gene: TRBJ1-2; D gene: NA; V gene: TRBV7-2; CDR3 protein: CASRGGEYGYTF; CDR3 DNA: TGTGCCAGCAGAGGGGGAGAATATGGCTACACCTTC
clone size: NA; J gene: TRBJ1-2; D gene: TRBD1; V gene: TRBV15; CDR3 protein: CATSRDLPTGVETNYGYTF; CDR3 DNA: TGTGCCACCAGCAGAGATCTCCCCACAGGGGTTGAAACTAACTATGGCTACACCTTC
clone size: NA; J gene: TRBJ2-7; D gene: NA; V gene: TRBV30; CDR3 protein: CAWSVHTGRYEQYF; CDR3 DNA: TGTGCCTGGAGTGTACACACAGGGCGCTACGAGCAGTACTTC
clone size: NA; J gene: TRBJ2-1; D gene: NA; V gene: TRBV4-2; CDR3 protein: CASSQVLRDEQFF; CDR3 DNA: TGTGCCAGCAGCCAAGTCCTCAGGGATGAGCAGTTCTTC
clone size: NA; J gene: TRBJ2-2; D gene: TRBD1; V gene: TRBV5-8; CDR3 protein: CASSSGQGASGELFF; CDR3 DNA: TGTGCCAGCAGCTCGGGACAGGGGGCGAGCGGGGAGCTGTTTTTT
clone size: NA; J gene: TRBJ1-1; D gene: NA; V gene: TRBV7-9; CDR3 protein: CASSFAQPEAFF; CDR3 DNA: TGTGCCAGCAGCTTCGCACAGCCTGAAGCTTTCTTT
clone size: NA; J gene: TRBJ2-2; D gene: TRBD2; V gene: TRBV7-9; CDR3 protein: CASSPNSGGANTGELFF; CDR3 DNA: TGTGCCAGCAGCCCAAATAGCGGGGGGGCCAACACCGGGGAGCTGTTTTTT
clone size: few; J gene: TRBJ2-7; D gene: TRBD1; V gene: TRBV6-5; CDR3 protein: CASSYRDRGAYEQYF; CDR3 DNA: TGTGCCAGCAGTTACCGGGACAGGGGAGCCTACGAGCAGTACTTC
clone size: NA; J gene: TRBJ2-7; D gene: TRBD2; V gene: TRBV29-1; CDR3 protein: CSSLSYGLAGPPYEQYF; CDR3 DNA: TGCAGCTCCCTTTCCTATGGCTTAGCGGGGCCTCCCTACGAGCAGTACTTC